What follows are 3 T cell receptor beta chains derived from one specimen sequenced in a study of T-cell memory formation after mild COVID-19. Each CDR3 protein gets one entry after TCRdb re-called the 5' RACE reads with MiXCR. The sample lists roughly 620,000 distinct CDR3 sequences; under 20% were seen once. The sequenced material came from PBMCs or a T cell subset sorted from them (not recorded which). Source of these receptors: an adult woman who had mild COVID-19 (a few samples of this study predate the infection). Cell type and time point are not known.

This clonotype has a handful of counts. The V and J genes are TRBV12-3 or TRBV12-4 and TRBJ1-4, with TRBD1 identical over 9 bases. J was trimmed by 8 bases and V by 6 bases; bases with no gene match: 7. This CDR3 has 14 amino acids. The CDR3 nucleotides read TGTGCCAGCAGCCCAACAGGGGGCGCGGAAAAACTGTTTTTT. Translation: CASSPTGGAEKLFF.

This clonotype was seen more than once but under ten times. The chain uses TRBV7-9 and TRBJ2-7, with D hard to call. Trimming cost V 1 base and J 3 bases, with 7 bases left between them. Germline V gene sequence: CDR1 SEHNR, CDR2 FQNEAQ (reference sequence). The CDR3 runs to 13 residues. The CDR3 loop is CASSLGPYYEQYF. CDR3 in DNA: TGTGCCAGCAGCTTAGGTCCTTACTACGAGCAGTACTTC.

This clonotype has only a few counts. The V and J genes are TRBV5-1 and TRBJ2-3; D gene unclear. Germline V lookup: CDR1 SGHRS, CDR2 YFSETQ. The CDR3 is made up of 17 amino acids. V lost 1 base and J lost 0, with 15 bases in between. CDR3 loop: CASSLRSLRSSTDTQYF. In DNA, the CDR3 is TGCGCCAGCAGCTTGCGCTCCCTCCGCTCTAGCACAGATACGCAGTATTTT.